The clone carrying this T cell receptor (beta chain) was observed many times. What it recognizes is unknown. This sample is part of a study of T-cell memory formation after mild COVID-19. In the study overall: Each donor largely had its own TCR clusters.

From the 5' RACE reads, TCRdb called clonotypes with MiXCR, one entry per CDR3 protein. The sample carries roughly 450,000 distinct CDR3 sequences, roughly 18% recorded once. V dropped 6 bases and J dropped 6 bases, with 14 bases sitting between them. The CDR3 length is 12 residues. Germline CDR1 and CDR2: DFQATT and SNEGSKA (reference sequence). Notes on the study in general: Detection of some responders pre-infection suggested pre-existing cross-reactive memory T cells participated. Clones from the second wave (peaking day 37) had unconfirmed SARS-CoV-2 specificity.

The sample was PBMCs or a T cell subset sorted from them (not recorded which). The rearrangement uses TRBV20-1 and TRBJ1-2; tentative D call: TRBD1 (5 bases). The receptor was isolated from a man aged 18 to 35 who had mild COVID-19 (a few samples of this study predate the infection). Cell type and time point are not known. This CDR3 reads CSADRGANGYTF. The CDR3 DNA is TGCAGTGCCGATAGGGGCGCGAATGGCTACACCTTC.